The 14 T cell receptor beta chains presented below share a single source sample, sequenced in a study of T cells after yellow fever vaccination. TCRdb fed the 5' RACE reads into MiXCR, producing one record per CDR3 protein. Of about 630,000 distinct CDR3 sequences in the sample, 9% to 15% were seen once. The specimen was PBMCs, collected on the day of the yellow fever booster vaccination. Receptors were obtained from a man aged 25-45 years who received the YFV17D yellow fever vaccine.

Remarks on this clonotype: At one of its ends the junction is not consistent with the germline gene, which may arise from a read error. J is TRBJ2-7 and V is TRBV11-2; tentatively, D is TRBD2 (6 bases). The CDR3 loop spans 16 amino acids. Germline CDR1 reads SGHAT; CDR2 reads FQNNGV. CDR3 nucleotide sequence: TGTACCAGCAGCCCCCAGACGGGAGTTTTCTCCTACGAGCAGTACTTC. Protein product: CTSSPQTGVFSYEQYF.

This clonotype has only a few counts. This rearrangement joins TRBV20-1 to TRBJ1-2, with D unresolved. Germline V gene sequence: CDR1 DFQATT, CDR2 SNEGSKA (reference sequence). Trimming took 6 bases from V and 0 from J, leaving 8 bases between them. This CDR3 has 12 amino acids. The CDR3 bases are TGCAGTGCGGCGACCCCTAACTATGGCTACACCTTC. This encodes CSAATPNYGYTF.

Here the CDR3 DNA reads TGTGCCAGCTCAACTCGAGGGGCTAGCAGCTACAATGAGCAGTTCTTC. Protein: CASSTRGASSYNEQFF. This chain links TRBV18 with TRBJ2-1; D might be TRBD1 or TRBD2, each matching 5 bases. V was clipped by 5 bases and J by 3 bases, with 17 bases between them. CDR3 length: 16 residues. Germline lookup yields CDR1 KGHSH and CDR2 LQKENI.

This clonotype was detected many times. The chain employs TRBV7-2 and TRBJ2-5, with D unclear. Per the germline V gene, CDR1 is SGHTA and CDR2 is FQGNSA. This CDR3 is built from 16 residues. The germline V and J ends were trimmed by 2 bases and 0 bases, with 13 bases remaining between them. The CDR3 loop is CASSLNPLADQETQYF. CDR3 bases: TGTGCCAGCAGCTTAAACCCGCTGGCGGACCAAGAGACCCAGTACTTC.

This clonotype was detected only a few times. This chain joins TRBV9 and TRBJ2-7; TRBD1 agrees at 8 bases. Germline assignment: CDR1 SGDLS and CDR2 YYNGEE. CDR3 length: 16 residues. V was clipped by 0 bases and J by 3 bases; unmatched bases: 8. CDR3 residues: CASSVGIGQGDYEQYF. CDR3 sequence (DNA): TGTGCCAGCAGCGTAGGTATAGGACAGGGCGACTACGAGCAGTACTTC.

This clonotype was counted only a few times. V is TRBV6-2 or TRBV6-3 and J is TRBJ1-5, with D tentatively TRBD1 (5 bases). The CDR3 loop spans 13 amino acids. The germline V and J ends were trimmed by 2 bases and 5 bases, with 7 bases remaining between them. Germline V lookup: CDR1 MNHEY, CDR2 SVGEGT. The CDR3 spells CASSYDRHQPQHF. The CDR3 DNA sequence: TGTGCCAGCAGTTACGACAGACATCAGCCCCAGCATTTT.

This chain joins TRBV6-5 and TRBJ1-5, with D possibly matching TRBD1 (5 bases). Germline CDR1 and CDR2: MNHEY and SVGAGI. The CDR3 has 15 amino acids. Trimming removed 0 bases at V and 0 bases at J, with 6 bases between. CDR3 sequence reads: CASSYSQDSNQPQHF. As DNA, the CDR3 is TGTGCCAGCAGTTACTCACAGGATAGCAATCAGCCCCAGCATTTT.

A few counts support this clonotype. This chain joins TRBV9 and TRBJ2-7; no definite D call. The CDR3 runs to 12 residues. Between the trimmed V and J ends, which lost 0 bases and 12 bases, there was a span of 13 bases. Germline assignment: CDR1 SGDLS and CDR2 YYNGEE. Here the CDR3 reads CASSVDMAAPYF. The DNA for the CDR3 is TGTGCCAGCAGCGTAGATATGGCGGCACCGTACTTC.

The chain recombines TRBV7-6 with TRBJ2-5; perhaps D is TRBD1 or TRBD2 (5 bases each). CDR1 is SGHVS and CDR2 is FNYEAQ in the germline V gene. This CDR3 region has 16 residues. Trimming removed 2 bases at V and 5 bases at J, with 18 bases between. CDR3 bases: TGTGCCAGCAGCTTACCCACCCGGGGCAATGGGGAGACCCAGTACTTC. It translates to CASSLPTRGNGETQYF.

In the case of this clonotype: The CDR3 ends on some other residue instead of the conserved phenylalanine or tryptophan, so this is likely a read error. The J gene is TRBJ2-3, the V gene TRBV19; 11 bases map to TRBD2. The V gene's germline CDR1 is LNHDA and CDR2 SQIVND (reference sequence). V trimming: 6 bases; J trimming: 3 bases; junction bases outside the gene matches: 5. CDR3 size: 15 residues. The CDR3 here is CASRETSGKTDTQYY. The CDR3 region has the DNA TGTGCCAGTAGGGAGACTAGCGGGAAAACAGATACGCAGTATTAT.

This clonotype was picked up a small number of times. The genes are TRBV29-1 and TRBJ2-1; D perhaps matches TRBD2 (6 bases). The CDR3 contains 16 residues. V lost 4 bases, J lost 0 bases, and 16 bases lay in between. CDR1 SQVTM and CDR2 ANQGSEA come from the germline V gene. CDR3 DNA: TGCAGCGTTGGAGGAGGGTTAGGACTCTCCTACAATGAGCAGTTCTTC. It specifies CSVGGGLGLSYNEQFF.

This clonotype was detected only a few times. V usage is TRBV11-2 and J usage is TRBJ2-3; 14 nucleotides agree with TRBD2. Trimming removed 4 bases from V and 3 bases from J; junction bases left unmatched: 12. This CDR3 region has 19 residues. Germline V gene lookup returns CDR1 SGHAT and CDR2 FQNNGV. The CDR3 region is CASSSGTSGRTDGTDTQYF. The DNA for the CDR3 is TGTGCCAGCAGCTCGGGGACTAGCGGGAGAACCGATGGGACAGATACGCAGTATTTT.

In DNA form, the CDR3 reads TGCAGTGCTAGAGATGGCCGGGAGATCTCCTACGAGCAGTACTTC. Its protein is CSARDGREISYEQYF. The V gene is TRBV20-1, the J gene TRBJ2-7; possible D gene TRBD2, 6 bases. Germline V gives CDR1 DFQATT, CDR2 SNEGSKA (reference sequence). The CDR3 is 15 amino acids. V lost 0 bases, J lost 0 bases, and 12 bases lay in between.

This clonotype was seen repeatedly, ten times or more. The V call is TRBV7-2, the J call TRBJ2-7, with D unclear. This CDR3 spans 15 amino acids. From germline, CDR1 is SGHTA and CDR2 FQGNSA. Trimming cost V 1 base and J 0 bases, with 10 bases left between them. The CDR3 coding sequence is TGTGCCAGCAGCTTAGGTTCGGTCAACTCCTACGAGCAGTACTTC. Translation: CASSLGSVNSYEQYF.